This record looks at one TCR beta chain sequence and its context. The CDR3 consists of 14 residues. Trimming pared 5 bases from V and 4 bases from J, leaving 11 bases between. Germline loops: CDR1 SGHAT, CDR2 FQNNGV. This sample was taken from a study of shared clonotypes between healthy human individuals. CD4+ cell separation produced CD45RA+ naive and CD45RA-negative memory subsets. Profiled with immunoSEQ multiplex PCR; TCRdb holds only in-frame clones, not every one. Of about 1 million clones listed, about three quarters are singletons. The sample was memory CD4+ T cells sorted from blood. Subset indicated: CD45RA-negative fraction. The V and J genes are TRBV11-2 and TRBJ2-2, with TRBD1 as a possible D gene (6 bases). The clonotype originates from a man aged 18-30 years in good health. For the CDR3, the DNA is TGTGCCAGCAGCGCCGCAGGGGTCACCGGGGAGCTGTTTTTT. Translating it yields CASSAAGVTGELFF.